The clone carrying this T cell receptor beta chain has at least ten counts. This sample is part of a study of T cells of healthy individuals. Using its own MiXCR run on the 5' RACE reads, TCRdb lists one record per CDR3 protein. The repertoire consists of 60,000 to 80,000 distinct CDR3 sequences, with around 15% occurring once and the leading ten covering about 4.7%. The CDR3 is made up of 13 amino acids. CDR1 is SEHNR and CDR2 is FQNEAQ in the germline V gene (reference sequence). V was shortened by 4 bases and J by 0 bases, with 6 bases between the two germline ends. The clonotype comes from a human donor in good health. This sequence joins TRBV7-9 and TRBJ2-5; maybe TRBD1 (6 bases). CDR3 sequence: CASSSGDQETQYF. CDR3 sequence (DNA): TGTGCCAGCAGCTCAGGGGACCAAGAGACCCAGTACTTC.